The 11 T cell receptor beta chains below all came from one sample that was sequenced in a study of blood T cell repertoires in COVID-19. Generated by immunoSEQ multiplex PCR, the TCRdb table keeps only in-frame clones and is missing some. The table has about 270,000 clones, roughly nine tenths seen once. Sample: PBMCs or T cells enriched from blood (not recorded which). These receptors were obtained from a woman aged 50 to 60 who had recovered from COVID-19.

V usage is TRBV7-2 and J usage is TRBJ1-5, with 8 bases aligning to TRBD1. With 4 bases clipped from V and 4 bases from J, the junction kept 3 bases outside the gene matches. Germline values: CDR1 SGHTA, CDR2 FQGNSA. This CDR3 comprises 14 residues. CDR3 sequence: CASSSDRANQPQHF. The CDR3 DNA is TGTGCCAGCAGCTCGGACAGGGCTAATCAGCCCCAGCATTTT.

The rearrangement joins TRBV5-4 to TRBJ2-5; 11 positions agree with TRBD2. The germline V gene has CDR1 SGHNT and CDR2 YYREEE (reference sequence). The V and J ends lost 2 bases and 1 base, in that order; junction bases with no gene match: 1. The CDR3 has 15 residues. CDR3 DNA: TGTGCCAGCAGCTTCACTAGCGGGGGCCAAGAGACCCAGTACTTC. Its protein product is CASSFTSGGQETQYF.

V and J are TRBV18 and TRBJ2-1; weak D call: TRBD1 (7 bases). The CDR3 has 15 amino acids. Trimming took off 2 bases at V and 8 bases at J, with 16 bases between the two ends. CDR1 KGHSH and CDR2 LQKENI come from the germline V gene. The CDR3 region has the DNA TGTGCCAGCTCACCAAGGAGGGGGCAGGGGGATGAGCAGTTCTTC. Its protein is CASSPRRGQGDEQFF.

This clone has just one count. The gene calls are TRBV7-9 and TRBJ1-2; no reliable D call. V was trimmed by 5 bases and J by 8 bases, leaving 18 bases between them. The CDR3 covers 14 residues. The germline CDR1 and CDR2 sequences are SEHNR and FQNEAQ (reference sequence). This CDR3 is CASSLIAISKGYTF. The CDR3 nucleotides read TGTGCCAGCAGCCTGATTGCCATTTCTAAAGGCTACACCTTC.

The gene calls are TRBV4-2 and TRBJ1-2, with 7 bases aligning to TRBD1. The CDR3 runs to 17 residues. Germline V lookup: CDR1 LGHNA, CDR2 YNFKEQ. Germline trimming cut 1 base from V and 4 bases from J; bases unmatched to any gene: 12. The CDR3 reads CASSQAEGGVQGYGYTF. For the CDR3, the DNA is TGTGCCAGCAGCCAAGCCGAAGGGGGCGTACAAGGCTATGGCTACACCTTC.

The CDR3: CASSPGKVAGVEQYF. The CDR3 DNA follows: TGTGCCAGCAGCCCCGGGAAGGTAGCGGGAGTCGAGCAGTACTTC. V usage is TRBV7-9 and J usage is TRBJ2-7; 9 bases are a match to TRBD2. Germline CDR1 reads SEHNR; CDR2 reads FQNEAQ (reference sequence). V lost 5 bases, J lost 6 bases, and 11 bases stayed unmatched. The CDR3 length is 15 residues. Full variable domain (rest looked up from reference TRBV7-9 and TRBJ2-7): DTGVSQNPRHKITKRGQNVTFRCDPISEHNRLYWYRQTLGQGPEFLTYFQNEAQLEKSRLLSDRFSAERPKGSFSTLEIQRTEQGDSAMYLCASSPGKVAGVEQYFGPGTRLTVT.

The CDR3 here is CAISEPPERTLSYEQYF. The DNA for the CDR3 is TGTGCCATCAGCGAGCCACCGGAGAGGACACTCTCCTACGAGCAGTACTTC. V and J are TRBV10-3 and TRBJ2-7, with a weak D call TRBD1 (5 bases). Trimming stripped 6 bases from V and 0 bases from J, with 21 bases between. This CDR3 is 17 amino acids long. Germline CDR1 reads ENHRY; CDR2 reads SYGVKD.

In its sample, this clone was seen once. V and J are TRBV11-2 and TRBJ2-1; 13 nucleotides match TRBD2. Germline CDR1 and CDR2: SGHAT and FQNNGV. The CDR3 runs to 15 residues. V lost 7 bases and J lost 8; bases outside the gene matches: 8. The CDR3 nucleotides are TGTGCCAGCACCCCGGGACTAGCGGGGTGGCATGAGCAGTTCTTC. Translated: CASTPGLAGWHEQFF.

This clone was detected only a few times. The V call is TRBV30, the J call TRBJ2-7; TRBD1 is a possible D gene (6 bases). Germline CDR1 reads GTSNPN; CDR2 reads SVGIG (reference sequence). The V gene lost 2 bases and the J gene lost 4 bases, with 9 bases spanning the gap. The CDR3 loop spans 12 amino acids. CDR3 amino acids: CAWSRQVYEQYF. The CDR3 DNA reads TGTGCCTGGAGTCGACAGGTATACGAGCAGTACTTC.

This clone occurred once. J is TRBJ1-2 and V is TRBV7-2, with D hard to call. V lost 0 bases, J lost 5 bases, and 7 bases lay in between. The germline V gene has CDR1 SGHTA and CDR2 FQGNSA. The CDR3 length is 13 residues. CDR3 sequence (DNA): TGTGCCAGCAGCTTAGCGCAACAGTATGGCTACACCTTC. Its protein product is CASSLAQQYGYTF.

For the CDR3, the DNA is TGTGCCAGCAGCCCGCCAAAGGGACTAGCGGGAGCCGCAGATACGCAGTATTTT. Translating it yields CASSPPKGLAGAADTQYF. The chain couples TRBV7-2 to TRBJ2-3; 14 positions match TRBD2. The V gene's germline CDR1 is SGHTA and CDR2 FQGNSA. Losses at the gene ends were 5 bases for V and 4 bases for J; bases not matched to a gene: 11. The CDR3 extends over 18 amino acids.